Shown below are 11 T cell receptor beta chains from a single sample sequenced in a study of blood T cell repertoires in COVID-19. Data came from immunoSEQ multiplex PCR; TCRdb stores just in-frame clones and leaves some out. The sample yields 400,000 to 450,000 clones, approximately 90% seen once. Sequencing was performed on peripheral blood. These receptors were collected from a woman aged 30 to 39 with active or convalescent COVID-19.

The CDR3 reads CASRQQGNEKLFF. The CDR3 DNA reads TGCGCCAGCAGGCAACAGGGGAATGAAAAACTGTTTTTT. The chain is built from TRBV4-1 and TRBJ1-4, with 7 bases that match TRBD1. V lost 6 bases to trimming and J lost 5 bases; unmatched junction nucleotides: 3. Germline V gives CDR1 MGHRA, CDR2 YSYEKL. The CDR3 extends over 13 amino acids.

The chain uses TRBV6-5 and TRBJ1-1; weak D call: TRBD1 (6 bases). The CDR3 covers 11 residues. V lost 6 bases and J 9 bases, leaving 11 bases between the germline ends. Germline-derived CDR1 and CDR2 are MNHEY and SVGAGI. CDR3 amino acids: CASRAGVKAFF. CDR3 coding DNA: TGTGCCAGCAGAGCAGGGGTTAAAGCTTTCTTT.

The genes are TRBV5-1 and TRBJ2-6, with 7 bases fitting TRBD2. The CDR3 has 17 amino acids. Germline trimming cut 0 bases from V and 1 base from J; bases unmatched to any gene: 4. CDR1 is SGHRS, CDR2 YFSETQ, per germline. Written as DNA, the CDR3 is TGCGCCAGCAGCTTGGTTGCGGGAGATTCTGGGGCCAACGTCCTGACTTTC. It yields the protein CASSLVAGDSGANVLTF.

The chain combines TRBV3-1 (or the pseudogene TRBV3-2) with TRBJ2-2; 12 nucleotides line up with TRBD2. CDR3 size: 18 residues. Germline CDR1 is LGHDT and CDR2 is YNNKEL (reference sequence). Trimming removed 4 bases from V and 0 bases from J; junction bases left unmatched: 6. The CDR3 spells CASSRQGLAGSNTGELFF. The CDR3 coding sequence is TGTGCCAGCAGCCGCCAGGGACTAGCGGGCTCGAACACCGGGGAGCTGTTTTTT.

This clone was counted a few times. The rearrangement links TRBV10-2 to TRBJ1-1; no clear D gene. With 7 bases removed from V and 0 bases from J, the gap between germline ends came to 12 bases. The CDR3 length is 14 residues. Germline V gene sequence: CDR1 WSHSY, CDR2 SAAADI. In DNA, the CDR3 is TGCGCCAGCACGGGAGCCGAGTTGAACACTGAAGCTTTCTTT. Protein: CASTGAELNTEAFF.

This chain connects TRBV11-2 to TRBJ1-1, with 7 bases that match TRBD1. This CDR3 comprises 16 residues. Germline CDR1 and CDR2: SGHAT and FQNNGV. Trimming at V came to 6 bases and at J to 0 bases, leaving 10 bases not matched to a gene. The CDR3: CASSYTPGQMNTEAFF. DNA for the CDR3: TGTGCCAGCAGTTATACGCCGGGACAGATGAACACTGAAGCTTTCTTT. Filled out from reference TRBV11-2 and TRBJ1-1, the complete variable domain reads EAGVAQSPRYKIIEKRQSVAFWCNPISGHATLYWYQQILGQGPKLLIQFQNNGVVDDSQLPKDRFSAERLKGVDSTLKIQPAKLEDSAVYLCASSYTPGQMNTEAFFGQGTRLTVV.

The chain recombines TRBV7-2 with TRBJ2-2; D might be TRBD2 (7 bases). Trimming removed 1 base from V and 9 bases from J, with 15 bases in between. This CDR3 is 15 amino acids long. Germline assignment: CDR1 SGHTA and CDR2 FQGNSA. The CDR3 reads CASSLGGGWNRELFF. The CDR3 DNA sequence: TGTGCCAGCAGCTTAGGCGGGGGCTGGAACCGGGAGCTGTTTTTT. The full variable domain, its missing parts supplied by reference TRBV7-2 and TRBJ2-2, is GAGVSQSPSNKVTEKGKDVELRCDPISGHTALYWYRQSLGQGLEFLIYFQGNSAPDKSGLPSDRFSAERTGGSVSTLTIQRTQQEDSAVYLCASSLGGGWNRELFFGEGSRLTVL.

This clone was counted a single time. This sequence joins TRBV30 and TRBJ1-1, with unresolved D. From germline, CDR1 is GTSNPN and CDR2 SVGIG (reference sequence). This CDR3 has 14 amino acids. V dropped 3 bases and J dropped 0 bases, with 11 bases sitting between them. DNA for the CDR3: TGTGCCTGGAGAGAGGGAGGGATGAACACTGAAGCTTTCTTT. Translated, it gives CAWREGGMNTEAFF.

The rearrangement joins TRBV27 to TRBJ2-1; TRBD2 aligns across 7 bases. This CDR3 is 18 amino acids long. The trim removed 0 bases at V and 0 bases at J, leaving 8 bases unmatched. Germline CDR1 MNHEY, CDR2 SMNVEV (reference sequence). CDR3 in amino acids: CASSLSPGLTYSYNEQFF. The CDR3 DNA is TGTGCCAGCAGTTTATCGCCGGGACTAACTTACTCCTACAATGAGCAGTTCTTC.

The DNA for the CDR3 is TGTGCCACCTACCGGGACACCGCTTATGGCTACACCTTC. Translated: CATYRDTAYGYTF. The chain carries TRBV10-3 and TRBJ1-2, with D tentatively TRBD1 (6 bases). Trimming left V 10 bases short and J 5 bases short, with 17 bases between. The length of the CDR3 is 13 residues. Germline V gene sequence: CDR1 ENHRY, CDR2 SYGVKD.

The J gene is TRBJ2-7, the V gene TRBV27, with 12 positions matching TRBD2. V lost 4 bases and J lost 1; bases outside the gene matches: 14. The CDR3 covers 19 residues. The germline CDR1 and CDR2 sequences are MNHEY and SMNVEV (reference sequence). The DNA for the CDR3 is TGTGCCAGCAGTTCACTAGCGGGGGGCATCCTACTTTCGTCCTACGAGCAGTACTTC. Amino acids: CASSSLAGGILLSSYEQYF.